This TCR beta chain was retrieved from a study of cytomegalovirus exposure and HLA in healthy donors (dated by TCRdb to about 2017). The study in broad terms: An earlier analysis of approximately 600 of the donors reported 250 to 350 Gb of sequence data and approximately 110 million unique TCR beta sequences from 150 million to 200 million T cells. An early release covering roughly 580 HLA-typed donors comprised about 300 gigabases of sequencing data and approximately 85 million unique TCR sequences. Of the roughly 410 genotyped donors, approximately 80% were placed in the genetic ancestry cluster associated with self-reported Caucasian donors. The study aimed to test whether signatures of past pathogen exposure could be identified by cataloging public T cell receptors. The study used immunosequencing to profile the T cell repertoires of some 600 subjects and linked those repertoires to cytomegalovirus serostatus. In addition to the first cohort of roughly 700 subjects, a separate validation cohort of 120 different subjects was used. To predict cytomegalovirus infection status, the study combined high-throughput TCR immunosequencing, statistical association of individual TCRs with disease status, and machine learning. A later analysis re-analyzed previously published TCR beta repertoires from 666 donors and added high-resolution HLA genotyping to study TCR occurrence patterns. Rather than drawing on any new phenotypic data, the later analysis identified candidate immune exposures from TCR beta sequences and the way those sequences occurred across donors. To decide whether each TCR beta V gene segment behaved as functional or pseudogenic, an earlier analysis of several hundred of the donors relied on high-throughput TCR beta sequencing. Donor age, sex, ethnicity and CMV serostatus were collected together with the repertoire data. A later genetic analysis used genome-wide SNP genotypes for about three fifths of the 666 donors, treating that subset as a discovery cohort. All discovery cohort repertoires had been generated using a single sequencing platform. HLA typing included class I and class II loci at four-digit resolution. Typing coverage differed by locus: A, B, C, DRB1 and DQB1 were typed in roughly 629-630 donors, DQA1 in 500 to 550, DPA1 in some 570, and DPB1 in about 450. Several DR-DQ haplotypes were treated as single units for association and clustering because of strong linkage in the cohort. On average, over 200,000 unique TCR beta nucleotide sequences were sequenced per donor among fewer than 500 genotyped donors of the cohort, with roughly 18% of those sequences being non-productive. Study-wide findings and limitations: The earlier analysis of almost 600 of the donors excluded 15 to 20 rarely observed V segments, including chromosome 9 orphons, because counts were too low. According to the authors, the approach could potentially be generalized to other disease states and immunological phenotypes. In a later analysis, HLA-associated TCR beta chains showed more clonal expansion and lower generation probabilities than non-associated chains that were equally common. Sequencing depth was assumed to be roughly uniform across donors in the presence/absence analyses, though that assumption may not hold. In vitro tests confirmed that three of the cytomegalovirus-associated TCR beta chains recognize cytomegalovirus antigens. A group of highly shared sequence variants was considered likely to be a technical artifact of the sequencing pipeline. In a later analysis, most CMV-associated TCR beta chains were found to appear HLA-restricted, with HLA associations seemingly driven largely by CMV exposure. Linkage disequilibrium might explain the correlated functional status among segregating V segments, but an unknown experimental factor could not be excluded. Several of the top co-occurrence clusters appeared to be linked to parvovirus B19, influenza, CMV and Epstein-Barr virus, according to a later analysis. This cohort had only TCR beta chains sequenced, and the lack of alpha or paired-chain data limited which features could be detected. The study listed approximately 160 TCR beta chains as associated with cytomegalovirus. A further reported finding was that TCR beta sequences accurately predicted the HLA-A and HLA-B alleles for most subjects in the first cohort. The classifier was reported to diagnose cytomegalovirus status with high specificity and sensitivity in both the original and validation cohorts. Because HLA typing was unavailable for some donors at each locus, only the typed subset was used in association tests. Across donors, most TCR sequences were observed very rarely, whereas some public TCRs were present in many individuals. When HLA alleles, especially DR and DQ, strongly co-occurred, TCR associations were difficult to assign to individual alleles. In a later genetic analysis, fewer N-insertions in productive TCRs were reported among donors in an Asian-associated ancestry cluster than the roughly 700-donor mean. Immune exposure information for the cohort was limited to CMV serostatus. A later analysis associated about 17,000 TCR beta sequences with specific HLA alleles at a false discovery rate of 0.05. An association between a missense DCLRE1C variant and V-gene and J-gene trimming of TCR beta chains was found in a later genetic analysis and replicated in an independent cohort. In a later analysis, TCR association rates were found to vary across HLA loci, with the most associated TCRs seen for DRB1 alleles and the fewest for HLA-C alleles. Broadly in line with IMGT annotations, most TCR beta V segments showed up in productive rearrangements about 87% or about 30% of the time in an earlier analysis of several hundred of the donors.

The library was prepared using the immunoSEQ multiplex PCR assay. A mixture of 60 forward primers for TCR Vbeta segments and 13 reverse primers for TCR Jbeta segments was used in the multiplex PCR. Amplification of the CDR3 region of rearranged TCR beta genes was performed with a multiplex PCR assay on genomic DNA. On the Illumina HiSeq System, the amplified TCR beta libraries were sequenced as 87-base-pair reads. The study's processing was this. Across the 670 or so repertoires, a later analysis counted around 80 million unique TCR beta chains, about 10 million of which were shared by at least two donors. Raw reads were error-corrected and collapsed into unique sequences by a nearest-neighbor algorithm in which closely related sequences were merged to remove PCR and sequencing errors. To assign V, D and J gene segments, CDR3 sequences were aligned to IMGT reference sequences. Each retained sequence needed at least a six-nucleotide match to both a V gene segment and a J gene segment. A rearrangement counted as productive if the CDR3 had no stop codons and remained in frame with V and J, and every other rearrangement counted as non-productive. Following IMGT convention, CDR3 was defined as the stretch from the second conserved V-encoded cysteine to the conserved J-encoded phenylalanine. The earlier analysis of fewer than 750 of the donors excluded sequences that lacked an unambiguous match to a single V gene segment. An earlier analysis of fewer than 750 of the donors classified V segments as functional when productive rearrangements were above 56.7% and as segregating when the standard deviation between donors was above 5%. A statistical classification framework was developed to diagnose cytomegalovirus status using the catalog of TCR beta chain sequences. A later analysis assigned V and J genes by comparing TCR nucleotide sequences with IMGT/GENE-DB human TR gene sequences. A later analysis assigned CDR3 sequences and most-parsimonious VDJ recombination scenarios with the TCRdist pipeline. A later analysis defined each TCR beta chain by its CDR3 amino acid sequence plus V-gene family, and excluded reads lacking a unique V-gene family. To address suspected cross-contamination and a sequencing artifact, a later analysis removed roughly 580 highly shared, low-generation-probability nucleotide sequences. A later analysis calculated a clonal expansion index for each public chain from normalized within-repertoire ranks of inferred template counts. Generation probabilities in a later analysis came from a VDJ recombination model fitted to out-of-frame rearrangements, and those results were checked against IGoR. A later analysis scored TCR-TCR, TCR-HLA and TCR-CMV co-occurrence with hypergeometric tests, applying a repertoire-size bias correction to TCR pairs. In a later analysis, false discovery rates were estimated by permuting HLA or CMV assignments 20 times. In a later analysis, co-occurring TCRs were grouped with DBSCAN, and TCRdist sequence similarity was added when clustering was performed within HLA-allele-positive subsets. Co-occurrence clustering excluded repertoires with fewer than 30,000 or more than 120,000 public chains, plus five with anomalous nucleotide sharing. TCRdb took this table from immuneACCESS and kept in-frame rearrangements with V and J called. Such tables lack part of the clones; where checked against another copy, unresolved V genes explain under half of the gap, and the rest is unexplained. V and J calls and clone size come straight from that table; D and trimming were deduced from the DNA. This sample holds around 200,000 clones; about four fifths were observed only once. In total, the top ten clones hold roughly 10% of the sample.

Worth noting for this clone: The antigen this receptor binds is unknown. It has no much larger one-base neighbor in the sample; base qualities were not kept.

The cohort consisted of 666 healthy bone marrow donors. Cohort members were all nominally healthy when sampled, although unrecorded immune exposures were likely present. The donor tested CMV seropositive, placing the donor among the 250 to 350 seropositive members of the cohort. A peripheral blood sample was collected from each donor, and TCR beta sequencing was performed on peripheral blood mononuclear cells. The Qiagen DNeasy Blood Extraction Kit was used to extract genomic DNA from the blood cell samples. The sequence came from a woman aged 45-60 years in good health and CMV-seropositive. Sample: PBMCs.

The CDR3 here reads CASSKAGGQDNEQFF. The nucleotides are TGTGCCAGCAGCAAAGCGGGGGGGCAGGACAATGAGCAGTTCTTC. The rearrangement combines TRBV9 with TRBJ2-1, with TRBD2 matching 10 junction bases. V is trimmed back by 4 bases and J by 5 bases, and the junction contains 6 bases that no gene match accounts for. In the germline V gene, CDR1 corresponds to SGDLS and CDR2 to YYNGEE. The CDR3 holds 15 amino acids from the cysteine to the phenylalanine. Left in the record is the CDR3 DNA by itself, 45 bases read in frame from the first base.